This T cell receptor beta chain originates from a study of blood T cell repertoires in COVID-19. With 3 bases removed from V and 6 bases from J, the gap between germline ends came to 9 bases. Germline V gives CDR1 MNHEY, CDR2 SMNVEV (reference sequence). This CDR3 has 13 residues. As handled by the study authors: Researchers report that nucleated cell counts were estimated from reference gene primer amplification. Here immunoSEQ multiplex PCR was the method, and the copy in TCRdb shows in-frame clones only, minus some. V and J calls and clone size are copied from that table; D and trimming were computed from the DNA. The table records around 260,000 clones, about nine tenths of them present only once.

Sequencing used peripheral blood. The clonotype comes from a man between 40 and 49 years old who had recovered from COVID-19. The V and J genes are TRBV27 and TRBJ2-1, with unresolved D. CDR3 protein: CASSLSVFNEQFF. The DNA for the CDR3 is TGTGCCAGCAGTTTGTCTGTGTTCAATGAGCAGTTCTTC.